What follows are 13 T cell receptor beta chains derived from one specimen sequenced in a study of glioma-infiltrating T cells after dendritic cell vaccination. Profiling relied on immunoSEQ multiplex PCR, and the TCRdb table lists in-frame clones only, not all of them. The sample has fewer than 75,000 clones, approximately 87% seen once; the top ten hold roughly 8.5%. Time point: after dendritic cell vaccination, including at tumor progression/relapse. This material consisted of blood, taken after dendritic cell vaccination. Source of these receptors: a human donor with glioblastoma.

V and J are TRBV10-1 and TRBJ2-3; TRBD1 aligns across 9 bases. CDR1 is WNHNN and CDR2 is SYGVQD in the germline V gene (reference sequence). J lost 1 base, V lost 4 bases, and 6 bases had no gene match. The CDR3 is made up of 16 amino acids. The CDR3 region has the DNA TGCGCCAGCAGTGGAACCGGGACAGGGCGCACAGATACGCAGTATTTT. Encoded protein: CASSGTGTGRTDTQYF.

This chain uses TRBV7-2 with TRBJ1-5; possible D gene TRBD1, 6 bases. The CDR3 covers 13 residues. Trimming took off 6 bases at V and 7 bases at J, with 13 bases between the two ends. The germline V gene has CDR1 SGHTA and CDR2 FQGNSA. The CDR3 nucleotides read TGTGCCAGCAGGGTAATGCAGGGGCAGCCCCAGCATTTT. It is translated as CASRVMQGQPQHF.

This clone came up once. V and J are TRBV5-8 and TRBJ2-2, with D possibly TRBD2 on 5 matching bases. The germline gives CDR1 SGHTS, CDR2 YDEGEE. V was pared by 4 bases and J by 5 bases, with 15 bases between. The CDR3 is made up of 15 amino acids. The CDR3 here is CASSLWVRRTGELFF. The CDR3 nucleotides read TGTGCCAGCAGCCTCTGGGTCCGGAGGACCGGGGAGCTGTTTTTT. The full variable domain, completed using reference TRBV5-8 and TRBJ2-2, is EAGVTQSPTHLIKTRGQQATLRCSPISGHTSVYWYQQALGLGLQFLLWYDEGEERNRGNFPPRFSGRQFPNYSSELNVNALELEDSALYLCASSLWVRRTGELFFGEGSRLTVL.

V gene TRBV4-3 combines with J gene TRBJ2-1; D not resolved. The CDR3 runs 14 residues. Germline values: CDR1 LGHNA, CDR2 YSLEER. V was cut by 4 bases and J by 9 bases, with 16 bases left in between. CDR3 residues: CASSRSQPIVEQFF. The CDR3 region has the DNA TGCGCCAGCAGCCGGAGCCAACCTATCGTTGAGCAGTTCTTC.

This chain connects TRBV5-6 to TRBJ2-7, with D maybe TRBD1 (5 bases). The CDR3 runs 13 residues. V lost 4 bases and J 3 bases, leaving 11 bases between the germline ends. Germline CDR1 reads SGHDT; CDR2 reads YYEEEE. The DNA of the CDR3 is TGTGCCAGCAGCCAAGCAGGGAACTACGAGCAGTACTTC. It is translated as CASSQAGNYEQYF.

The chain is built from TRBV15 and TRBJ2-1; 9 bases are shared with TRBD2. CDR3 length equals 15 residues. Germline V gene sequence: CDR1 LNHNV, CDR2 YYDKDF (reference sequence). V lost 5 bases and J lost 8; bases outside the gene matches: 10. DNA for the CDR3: TGTGCCACCAGCCGGCAACGGCGGGGGGGTTATGAGCAGTTCTTC. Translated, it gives CATSRQRRGGYEQFF.

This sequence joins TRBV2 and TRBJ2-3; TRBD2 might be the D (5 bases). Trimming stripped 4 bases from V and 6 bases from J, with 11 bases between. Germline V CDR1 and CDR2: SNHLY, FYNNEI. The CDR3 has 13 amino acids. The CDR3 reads CASSVDSSDTQYF. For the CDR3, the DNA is TGTGCCAGCAGTGTGGACTCCTCTGATACGCAGTATTTT.

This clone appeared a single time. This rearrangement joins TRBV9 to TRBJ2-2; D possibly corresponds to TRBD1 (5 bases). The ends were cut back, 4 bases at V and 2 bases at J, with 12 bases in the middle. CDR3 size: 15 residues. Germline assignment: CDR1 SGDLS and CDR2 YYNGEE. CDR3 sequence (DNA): TGTGCCAGCAGCCCAACAGGCGCTAACACCGGGGAGCTGTTTTTT. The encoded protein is CASSPTGANTGELFF.

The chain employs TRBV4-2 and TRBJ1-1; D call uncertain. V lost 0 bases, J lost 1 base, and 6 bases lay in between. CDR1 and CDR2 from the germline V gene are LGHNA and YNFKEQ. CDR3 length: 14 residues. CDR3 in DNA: TGTGCCAGCAGCCAAGACAGTAAGAACACTGAAGCTTTCTTT. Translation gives CASSQDSKNTEAFF.

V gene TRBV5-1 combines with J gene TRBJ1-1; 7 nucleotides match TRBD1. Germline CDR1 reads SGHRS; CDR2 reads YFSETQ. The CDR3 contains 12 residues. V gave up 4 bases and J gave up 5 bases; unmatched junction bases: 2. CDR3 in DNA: TGCGCCAGCAGCCTGACAGGGACTGAAGCTTTCTTT. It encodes CASSLTGTEAFF.

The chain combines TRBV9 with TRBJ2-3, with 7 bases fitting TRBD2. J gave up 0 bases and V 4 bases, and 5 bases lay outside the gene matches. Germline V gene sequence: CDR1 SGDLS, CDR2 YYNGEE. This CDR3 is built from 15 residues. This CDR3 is CASSTGLTSTDTQYF. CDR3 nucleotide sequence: TGTGCCAGCAGCACGGGACTAACTAGCACAGATACGCAGTATTTT.

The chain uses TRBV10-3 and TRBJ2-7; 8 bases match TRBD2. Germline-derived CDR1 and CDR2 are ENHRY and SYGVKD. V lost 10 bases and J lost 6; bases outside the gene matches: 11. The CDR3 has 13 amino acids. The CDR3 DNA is TGTGCCACTGGACCCGGGGGGGGTTCCGAGCAGTACTTC. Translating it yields CATGPGGGSEQYF.

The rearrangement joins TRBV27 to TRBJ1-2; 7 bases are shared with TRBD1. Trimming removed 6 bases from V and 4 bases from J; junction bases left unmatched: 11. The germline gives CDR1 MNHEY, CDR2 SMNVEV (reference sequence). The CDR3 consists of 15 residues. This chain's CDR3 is CASRKGASGVYGYTF. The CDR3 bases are TGTGCCAGCAGGAAGGGGGCGTCTGGTGTCTATGGCTACACCTTC.